This T cell receptor beta chain was profiled in a study of T cells after yellow fever vaccination. The CDR3 covers 15 residues. V was clipped by 2 bases and J by 6 bases; unmatched bases: 6. Germline V gene sequence: CDR1 SGHTA, CDR2 FQGNSA. A single record per CDR3 protein comes from TCRdb applying MiXCR to the 5' RACE reads. Among under 700,000 distinct CDR3 sequences listed, about 17% were seen once. This receptor was identified in a man between 18 and 35 years old who received the YFV17D yellow fever vaccine. The chain employs TRBV7-2 and TRBJ2-3; 9 bases align to TRBD2. The sequencing here drew on PBMCs, taken 4 to 5 days after the first yellow fever vaccination. The CDR3 region has the DNA TGTGCCAGCAGCTTAAAGCGGGGGGATGCCGATACGCAGTATTTT. This sequence encodes CASSLKRGDADTQYF.